These T cell receptor beta chains were read from a single sample in a study of T cells after yellow fever vaccination. TCRdb recomputed calls from the 5' RACE reads with MiXCR, one row per CDR3 protein. The repertoire holds 500,000 to 650,000 distinct CDR3 sequences, with 17% as singletons. The specimen comprised PBMCs, sampled less than 6 days after the first yellow fever vaccination. The receptor set was obtained from a man between 18 and 35 years old who received the YFV17D yellow fever vaccine. Both conserved end residues are part of each CDR3. The order of the fields is D gene, clone size, J gene, V gene, CDR3 DNA, CDR3 protein. The D gene is left open where the match is weak. The size entry is marked missing in some rows and otherwise reads once, few, many or a size class.

>-|-|TRBJ2-1|TRBV5-1
TGCGCCAGCAGCTTCGGGGGAACGTCCTACAATGAGCAGTTCTTC
CASSFGGTSYNEQFF
>-|many|TRBJ2-7|TRBV10-3
TGTGCCATCAGCGGGAGCTACGAGCAGTACTTC
CAISGSYEQYF
>TRBD1|-|TRBJ1-1|TRBV5-1
TGCGCCAGCAGCTTGGACAGGGGAGGGAATGAAGCTTTCTTT
CASSLDRGGNEAFF
>TRBD2|-|TRBJ2-5|TRBV11-2
TGTGCCAGCAGCCCTGGGAGGAGCAGCGGGGGTACTCAAGAGACCCAGTACTTC
CASSPGRSSGGTQETQYF
>-|few|TRBJ1-3|TRBV7-2
TGTGCCAGCAGCTTAAACCCCCAGGTCGAACCAGAAAACACCATATATTTT
CASSLNPQVEPENTIYF
>TRBD2|-|TRBJ2-3|TRBV14
TGTGCCAGCAGCCAAGGAGCTACAGCGGGGGGCACAGATACGCAGTATTTT
CASSQGATAGGTDTQYF
>TRBD2|-|TRBJ2-1|TRBV20-1
TGCAGTGCTTTACGGCGGGGGGTCTCCTACAATGAGCAGTTCTTC
CSALRRGVSYNEQFF
>TRBD1|many|TRBJ2-2|TRBV5-1
TGCGCCAGCAGCCGGGACAGAAACGCCGGGGAGCTGTTTTTT
CASSRDRNAGELFF
>TRBD1|few|TRBJ1-2|TRBV7-2
TGTGCCAGCAGTTCGAACCGACAGGGGGCGCAAGGCTACACCTTC
CASSSNRQGAQGYTF
>-|-|TRBJ2-4|TRBV12-3/TRBV12-4
TGTGCCAGCAGTTTAGCGGGGGGTTTGAGGAACATTCAGTACTTC
CASSLAGGLRNIQYF
>TRBD1|-|TRBJ1-4|TRBV20-1
TGCAGTGCTAGAGATGGGACAGCTAATGAAAAACTGTTTTTT
CSARDGTANEKLFF
>TRBD1|few|TRBJ1-1|TRBV20-1
TGCAGTGCTGAACCTCCGGGACAGGGAGCTTTCTTT
CSAEPPGQGAFF
>-|few|TRBJ2-5|TRBV7-2
TGTGCCAGCAGCTTAGCACCACGAGCCCAAGAGACCCAGTACTTC
CASSLAPRAQETQYF
>TRBD1|-|TRBJ2-7|TRBV7-2
TGTGCCAGCAGCTTAGGGGGGACAGGACGGTCCGAGCAGTACTTC
CASSLGGTGRSEQYF
>TRBD1|few|TRBJ1-4|TRBV6-2/TRBV6-3
TGTGCCAGCAGTTACGGGACAGCACCTCAACTGTTTTTT
CASSYGTAPQLFF
>TRBD2|few|TRBJ2-3|TRBV12-3/TRBV12-4
TGTGCCAGCAGTTTAACCGGCGGGGGGGCCACCCGAAGCACAGATACGCAGTATTTT
CASSLTGGGATRSTDTQYF
>TRBD1|-|TRBJ1-5|TRBV19
TGTGCCAGTATCGCTTCGGAGGGACAGGGGTTTTATCAGCCCCAGCATTTT
CASIASEGQGFYQPQHF
>-|few|TRBJ2-1|TRBV5-1
TGCGCCAGCAGCTTGTACCAGGGACACAATGAGCAGTTCTTC
CASSLYQGHNEQFF
>-|-|TRBJ2-7|TRBV20-1
TGCAGTGCTAGAGATCTCGGGGCCTACGAGCAGTACTTC
CSARDLGAYEQYF
>TRBD1|few|TRBJ1-3|TRBV9
TGTGCCAGCAGCACCCGACAGGGTGGTGGAAACACCATATATTTT
CASSTRQGGGNTIYF
>-|few|TRBJ2-4|TRBV4-1
TGCGCCAGCAGCCAGAGGACAATGAGAACCAAAAACATTCAGTACTTC
CASSQRTMRTKNIQYF
>TRBD2|-|TRBJ2-5|TRBV30
TGTGCCTGGAGTGTAGTGGCGGGGGGAACGGCCCAGTACTTC
CAWSVVAGGTAQYF
>-|few|TRBJ1-2|TRBV5-1
TGCGCCAGCAGCTTGGGGGACATCTTCTCGCGGGGCTACACCTTC
CASSLGDIFSRGYTF
>-|few|TRBJ2-7|TRBV4-2
TGTGCCAGCAGCCAAGTGCAGGGACAATCGACCTCCTACGAGCAGTACTTC
CASSQVQGQSTSYEQYF
>-|once|TRBJ2-5|TRBV5-4
TGTGCCAGCAGCACGTCGGGGGGCCAGGGGACCCAGTACTTC
CASSTSGGQGTQYF
>-|few|TRBJ2-5|TRBV9
TGTGCCAGCGCTGTCGGGGGCTGGGGAGAGACCCAGTACTTC
CASAVGGWGETQYF